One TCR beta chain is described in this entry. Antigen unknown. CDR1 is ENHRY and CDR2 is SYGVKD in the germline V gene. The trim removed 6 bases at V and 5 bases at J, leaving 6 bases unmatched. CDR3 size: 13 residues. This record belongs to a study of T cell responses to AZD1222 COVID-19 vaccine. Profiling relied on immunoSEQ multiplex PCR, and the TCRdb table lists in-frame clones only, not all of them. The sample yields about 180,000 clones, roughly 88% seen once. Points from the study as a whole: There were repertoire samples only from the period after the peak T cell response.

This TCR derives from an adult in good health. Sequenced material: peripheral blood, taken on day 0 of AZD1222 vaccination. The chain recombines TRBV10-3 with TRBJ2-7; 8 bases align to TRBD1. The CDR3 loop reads CAIRSTGVDEQYF. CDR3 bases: TGTGCCATCAGGTCGACAGGGGTGGACGAGCAGTACTTC.